Below, 19 T cell receptor beta chains from the same sample are listed, as sequenced in a study of T cells in localized non-small cell lung cancer. Sequencing used immunoSEQ multiplex PCR; TCRdb keeps in-frame clones, though not all of them. The table has approximately 700 clones, more than 20% seen once. This specimen consisted of normal lung tissue next to the tumor, obtained before any cancer treatment. The origin of the receptors is a woman aged 40-69 years with stage I squamous cell lung carcinoma.

The chain carries TRBV14 and TRBJ2-1; D is possibly TRBD1 (5 bases). The V end lost 2 bases, the J end lost 12 bases, and 14 bases lay between the germline ends. The CDR3 contains 13 residues. Germline V gene lookup returns CDR1 SGHDN and CDR2 FVKESK. The DNA for the CDR3 is TGTGCCAGCAGCCAACAGGGAAGTTCCGGGCAGTTCTTC. It translates to CASSQQGSSGQFF. The whole variable domain, filled in from reference TRBV14 and TRBJ2-1, reads EAGVTQFPSHSVIEKGQTVTLRCDPISGHDNLYWYRRVMGKEIKFLLHFVKESKQDESGMPNNRFLAERTGGTYSTLKVQPAELEDSGVYFCASSQQGSSGQFFGPGTRLTVL.

There are a few counts of this clone. The V gene is TRBV25-1, the J gene TRBJ2-7; 9 nucleotides line up with TRBD1. After removal of 6 bases from V and 6 bases from J, the junction contained 9 bases not matched to a gene. The CDR3 totals 14 residues. Per germline, CDR1 MGHDK and CDR2 SYGVNS. The CDR3 DNA follows: TGTGCCAGCAGGATGGGGGACAGGGACGGCGAGCAGTACTTC. Translation gives CASRMGDRDGEQYF.

By sample fraction, this clone is large (0.1 to 1%). The genes are TRBV6-8 and TRBJ1-1, with D possibly matching TRBD1 (5 bases). Trimming shortened V by 0 bases and J by 4 bases, and 12 bases separated the two germline ends. The CDR3 spans 15 residues. Germline lookup yields CDR1 MNHGY and CDR2 SAAAGT. CDR3 sequence reads: CASSYSGGGVTEAFF. CDR3 sequence (DNA): TGTGCCAGCAGTTACTCCGGCGGGGGAGTCACTGAAGCTTTCTTT.

This clone was observed a few times. This chain's CDR3 is CASSYTTGQISYEQYF. CDR3 coding DNA: TGTGCCAGCAGTTACACCACCGGCCAAATCTCCTACGAGCAGTACTTC. V and J are TRBV6-8 and TRBJ2-7; D ambiguous. The CDR3 totals 16 residues. The germline CDR1 and CDR2 sequences are MNHGY and SAAAGT. V was shortened by 2 bases and J by 0 bases, with 14 bases between the two germline ends.

This clone was counted only a few times. The chain links TRBV9 to TRBJ2-5; perhaps TRBD2 as D (5 bases). Between the trimmed V and J ends, which lost 5 bases and 3 bases, there was a span of 14 bases. The CDR3 spans 14 residues. Per the germline V gene, CDR1 is SGDLS and CDR2 is YYNGEE. CDR3 nucleotides: TGTGCCAGCAGTGTTACAAGCGGAAAAGAGACCCAGTACTTC. Its protein product is CASSVTSGKETQYF.

The rearrangement uses TRBV5-1 and TRBJ1-1; 8 positions match TRBD1. The V segment lost 0 bases and the J segment 4 bases; nucleotides outside the gene matches: 2. This CDR3 contains 14 residues. Germline V lookup: CDR1 SGHRS, CDR2 YFSETQ. CDR3 sequence: CASSLVTGGTEAFF. The CDR3 DNA is TGCGCCAGCAGCTTGGTAACAGGGGGCACTGAAGCTTTCTTT.

The rearrangement links TRBV6-8 to TRBJ1-1, with D uncertain. Per germline, CDR1 MNHGY and CDR2 SAAAGT. The ends were cut back, 6 bases at V and 3 bases at J, with 11 bases in the middle. This CDR3 region has 13 residues. As DNA, the CDR3 is TGTGCCAGCAGCCTAGGACGGCACACTGAAGCTTTCTTT. Translating gives CASSLGRHTEAFF.

V is TRBV9 and J is TRBJ2-2; 8 nucleotides line up with TRBD1. Per the germline V gene, CDR1 is SGDLS and CDR2 is YYNGEE. CDR3 size: 15 residues. The ends lost 3 bases at V and 1 base at J; junction bases unmatched: 2. Here the CDR3 reads CASSAGTGNTGELFF. CDR3 nucleotide sequence: TGTGCCAGCAGCGCCGGGACAGGGAACACCGGGGAGCTGTTTTTT.

The V call is TRBV11-3, the J call TRBJ2-7; D gene uncertain. V dropped 5 bases and J dropped 2 bases, with 16 bases sitting between them. This CDR3 is built from 15 residues. Per germline, CDR1 SGHNT and CDR2 YENEEA. This chain's CDR3 is CASSRYSGPAYEQYF. The CDR3 bases are TGTGCCAGCAGCCGGTACTCAGGACCCGCCTACGAGCAGTACTTC. The whole variable domain, filled in from reference TRBV11-3 and TRBJ2-7, reads EAGVVQSPRYKIIEKKQPVAFWCNPISGHNTLYWYLQNLGQGPELLIRYENEEAVDDSQLPKDRFSAERLKGVDSTLKIQPAELGDSAVYLCASSRYSGPAYEQYFGPGTRLTVT.

This chain joins TRBV9 and TRBJ2-1, with D unresolved. Germline V gene sequence: CDR1 SGDLS, CDR2 YYNGEE. This CDR3 has 13 amino acids. V dropped 0 bases and J dropped 8 bases, with 9 bases sitting between them. The CDR3 sequence: CASSVDNGYEQFF. The CDR3 DNA reads as TGTGCCAGCAGCGTAGATAACGGCTATGAGCAGTTCTTC.

V is TRBV18 and J is TRBJ2-7; the D gene is possibly TRBD1 (5 bases). This CDR3 has 15 amino acids. Germline V lookup: CDR1 KGHSH, CDR2 LQKENI. V dropped 3 bases and J dropped 4 bases, with 16 bases sitting between them. The CDR3 sequence is CASSPAPGIEYEQYF. As DNA, the CDR3 is TGTGCCAGCTCACCCGCCCCAGGGATAGAATACGAGCAGTACTTC.

This clone came up a few times. This sequence joins TRBV18 and TRBJ1-1; D gene ambiguous. Germline CDR1 is KGHSH and CDR2 is LQKENI. Trimming shortened V by 4 bases and J by 5 bases, and 11 bases separated the two germline ends. This CDR3 region has 13 residues. The CDR3 loop is CASSRGVDTEAFF. The CDR3 bases are TGTGCCAGCTCACGCGGAGTAGATACTGAAGCTTTCTTT.

In its sample, this clone was seen a few times. This rearrangement joins TRBV28 to TRBJ2-1, with TRBD2 matching 7 bases. With 6 bases clipped from V and 5 bases from J, the junction kept 10 bases outside the gene matches. This CDR3 has 15 residues. Germline lookup yields CDR1 MDHEN and CDR2 SYDVKM. The CDR3 DNA is TGTGCCAGCAGGCCCAGGGTGGGAGGGAACAATGAGCAGTTCTTC. As protein: CASRPRVGGNNEQFF.

This clone was seen more than once but under ten times. This chain joins TRBV9 and TRBJ2-7, with D possibly TRBD1 on 8 matching bases. Germline values: CDR1 SGDLS, CDR2 YYNGEE. This CDR3 has 18 residues. Trimming shortened V by 4 bases and J by 6 bases, and 29 bases separated the two germline ends. The CDR3 nucleotides are TGTGCCAGCAGCAAGTCTATACACCGGGAGGCAGGGGGCGGCGAGCAGTACTTC. Protein: CASSKSIHREAGGGEQYF.

This clone showed up just a few times. The chain recombines TRBV11-3 with TRBJ1-5; TRBD1 might be the D (6 bases). Germline values: CDR1 SGHNT, CDR2 YENEEA. This CDR3 is 17 amino acids long. Deletions cut 1 base from V and 2 bases from J, with 15 bases between. The CDR3 here is CASSLGSGGPGNQPQHF. In DNA form, the CDR3 reads TGTGCCAGCAGCTTAGGATCGGGGGGCCCGGGCAATCAGCCCCAGCATTTT. Drawing the rest from reference TRBV11-3 and TRBJ1-5, the complete variable domain is EAGVVQSPRYKIIEKKQPVAFWCNPISGHNTLYWYLQNLGQGPELLIRYENEEAVDDSQLPKDRFSAERLKGVDSTLKIQPAELGDSAVYLCASSLGSGGPGNQPQHFGDGTRLSIL.

This clone was counted between two and nine times. The rearrangement uses TRBV9 and TRBJ1-5; TRBD1 is a possible D gene (6 bases). Germline CDR1 is SGDLS and CDR2 is YYNGEE. Trimming removed 4 bases at V and 0 bases at J, with 11 bases between. The CDR3 extends over 15 amino acids. The CDR3 loop reads CASSPSGDSNQPQHF. CDR3 sequence (DNA): TGTGCCAGCAGCCCTTCAGGGGATAGCAATCAGCCCCAGCATTTT.

This clone came up a few times. V is TRBV30 and J is TRBJ1-2; the match to TRBD1 covers 8 bases. Per germline, CDR1 GTSNPN and CDR2 SVGIG (reference sequence). V trimming: 5 bases; J trimming: 0 bases; junction bases outside the gene matches: 2. The CDR3 totals 13 residues. The CDR3 DNA reads as TGTGCCTGGGGGGACAGGACTAACTATGGCTACACCTTC. Its protein product is CAWGDRTNYGYTF.

The chain joins TRBV30 to TRBJ1-1; TRBD1 matches 7 bases. Trimming at V came to 8 bases and at J to 4 bases, leaving 16 bases not matched to a gene. In germline, CDR1 is GTSNPN, CDR2 SVGIG (reference sequence). This CDR3 comprises 15 residues. The CDR3 DNA is TGTGCCCGAATAAGGGGGCGGCTCCCGGGCACTGAAGCTTTCTTT. Residues: CARIRGRLPGTEAFF.

This clone appeared a few times. This rearrangement joins TRBV28 to TRBJ2-1; maybe TRBD1 (6 bases). V was cut by 3 bases and J by 8 bases, with 14 bases left in between. Looked up from germline, CDR1 is MDHEN and CDR2 is SYDVKM. There are 14 residues in the CDR3. In DNA form, the CDR3 reads TGTGCCAGCAGTTTCGTACAGGGAACGGATGAGCAGTTCTTC. Its translation: CASSFVQGTDEQFF.